A single sample gave rise to the 27 T cell receptor beta chains below, sequenced in a study of CD8+ T cells in alopecia areata. Investigators isolated RNA and reverse transcribed it into cDNA to act as the sequencing template. Profiled with immunoSEQ multiplex PCR; TCRdb holds only in-frame clones, not every one. This sample has more than 250,000 clones, each found more than once. After pooling, cutaneous lymph node cells were sorted with CD4, CD8alpha, NKG2D, NKG2ACE and other markers. The sequencing input was CD4+ T cells sorted from a lymph node. These receptors were taken from a C3H/HeJ mouse with alopecia areata. The strain's MHC: H2-k.

Remarks on this clone: Gene and germline names: mouse. The DNA ends 4 residues before the CDR3 does, and the rest of the CDR3 is filled in from the germline J gene. The chain links TRBV13-1 to TRBJ2-2, with 12 positions matching TRBD2. The CDR3 has 15 residues. Trimming at V came to 3 bases and at J to 3 bases, leaving 0 bases not matched to a gene. Germline assignment: CDR1 NSHNY and CDR2 SYGAGN. The sequenced part of the CDR3 DNA is TGTGCCAGCAGTGGACTGGGGGGGCACACCGGG. It yields the protein CASSGLGGHTG. The CDR3 reads in full as CASSGLGGHTGQLYF.

This clone has ten or more counts. Here the gene names and germline are mouse. The CDR3 extends 4 residues past the end of the read, so its final part is completed from the germline J gene. Other nucleotide sequences in the sample specify the same CDR3. The chain joins TRBV5 to TRBJ2-7; 11 bases map to TRBD2. This CDR3 region has 14 residues. Looked up from germline, CDR1 is LGHNA and CDR2 is YNLKQL (reference sequence). CDR3 sequence: CASSPRDWGYEQYF. Partial CDR3 DNA: TGTGCCAGCAGCCCCCGGGACTGGGGGTAT.

A few counts support this clone. Mouse gene names apply. Read data end 4 residues before the CDR3 end; the end is taken from the germline J gene. This chain connects TRBV19 to TRBJ2-1, with TRBD2 matching over 11 bases. The V gene's germline CDR1 is FNHDT and CDR2 SITEND (reference sequence). CDR3 length: 15 amino acids. CDR3 bases read: TGTGCCAGCAGTATAAAGACTGGGGGGGGAGCT. Its protein is CASSIKTGGGA. The entire CDR3 reads CASSIKTGGGAEQFF.

This clone was seen only a few times. Here the gene names and germline are mouse. The DNA ends 4 residues before the CDR3 does, and the rest of the CDR3 is filled in from the germline J gene. The V gene is TRBV2, the J gene TRBJ2-2; 10 bases fit TRBD2. V dropped 0 bases and J dropped 1; count of bases not matched to a gene: 2. Germline CDR1 and CDR2: LGHNA and YSYQKL. CDR3 length: 17 residues. The CDR3 bases that were read are TGTGCCAGCAGCCAAGATAGGACTGGGGGAAACACCGGG. Residues: CASSQDRTGGNTG. In full, the CDR3 reads CASSQDRTGGNTGQLYF.

This clone was seen only a few times. The gene names given are mouse names. The read is 4 residues too short to cover the CDR3 end, so that end is filled in from the germline J gene. V and J are TRBV5 and TRBJ2-2, with 9 bases fitting TRBD2. J was trimmed by 0 bases and V by 3 bases; bases with no gene match: 2. Germline lookup yields CDR1 LGHNA and CDR2 YNLKQL (reference sequence). This CDR3 region has 16 residues. The DNA read from the CDR3 is TGTGCCAGCAGCCAGACTGGGGGCTCAAACACCGGG. Translated: CASSQTGGSNTG. The entire CDR3 sequence reads CASSQTGGSNTGQLYF.

On this clone: Germline and genes: mouse. The sequence runs out 4 residues before the end of the CDR3; the remainder is reconstructed from the germline J gene. The gene calls are TRBV19 and TRBJ2-1; D possibly corresponds to TRBD1 (5 bases). This CDR3 contains 14 residues. The V and J ends lost 1 base and 3 bases respectively, with 8 bases between them. Germline assignment: CDR1 FNHDT and CDR2 SITEND (reference sequence). The covered CDR3 bases are TGTGCCAGCAGTATATCCAGGGCCTATGCT. The encoded protein is CASSISRAYA. The whole CDR3 protein is CASSISRAYAEQFF.

This clone was counted between two and nine times. Gene names are the mouse ones. The read finishes 4 residues shy of the CDR3 end, and the germline J gene is used to complete it. The chain uses TRBV31 and TRBJ2-4, with D maybe TRBD2 (6 bases). The CDR3 has 15 residues. V gave up 0 bases and J gave up 0 bases, with 10 bases separating them. CDR1 GKSSPN and CDR2 SITVG come from the germline V gene. The sequenced part of the CDR3 DNA is TGTGCCTGGAGTCTCTTGGGGACTAGTCAAAAC. It codes for CAWSLLGTSQN. The CDR3, in full, reads CAWSLLGTSQNTLYF.

As regards this clone: The gene names given are mouse names. From the germline J gene comes the end of the CDR3, since the read stops 4 residues before it. V usage is TRBV5 and J usage is TRBJ2-3; no reliable D call. The V and J ends lost 0 bases and 1 base respectively, with 8 bases between them. The CDR3 is 15 amino acids. Germline CDR1 and CDR2: LGHNA and YNLKQL (reference sequence). The part of the CDR3 DNA that was read is TGTGCCAGCAGCCAAGAGCCGTCTGGTGCAGAA. This gives the protein CASSQEPSGAE. The whole CDR3 region reads CASSQEPSGAETLYF.

This clone was detected a few times. The gene names here belong to mouse. The read gets to within 4 residues of the CDR3 end, and the germline J gene fills in the rest. The J gene is TRBJ1-2, the V gene TRBV13-1, with D unclear. Deletions cut 0 bases from V and 0 bases from J, with 15 bases between. Germline assignment: CDR1 NSHNY and CDR2 SYGAGN. This CDR3 has 17 amino acids. The sequenced CDR3 bases are TGTGCCAGCAGTGATGCAAGGAAGTGGGGTACAAACTCC. It specifies CASSDARKWGTNS. In full, the CDR3 is CASSDARKWGTNSDYTF.

This clone was counted a few times. Gene names refer to mouse genes. The DNA ends 4 residues before the CDR3 does, and the rest of the CDR3 is filled in from the germline J gene. The same CDR3 is also encoded by other DNA sequences in this sample. The chain combines TRBV1 with TRBJ1-1; the D gene is possibly TRBD1 (5 bases). Trimming cost V 0 bases and J 1 base, with 9 bases left between them. CDR3 length equals 15 residues. Per the germline V gene, CDR1 is NSQYPW and CDR2 is LRSPGD (reference sequence). The sequenced part of the CDR3 DNA is TGCACCTGCAGTGCAGATGCGGGGGGAAACACA. Its translation is CTCSADAGGNT. From start to end, the CDR3 is CTCSADAGGNTEVFF.

This clone was detected only a few times. Genes here carry mouse names. The read terminates 4 residues ahead of where the CDR3 ends, so the germline J gene completes it. The V gene is TRBV13-1, the J gene TRBJ2-5, with 7 bases matching TRBD2. CDR1 NSHNY and CDR2 SYGAGN come from the germline V gene. V lost 0 bases to trimming and J lost 1 base; unmatched junction nucleotides: 2. There are 15 residues in the CDR3. The CDR3 reads CASSDEWGDQDTQYF. The part of the CDR3 DNA that was read is TGTGCCAGCAGTGATGAGTGGGGGGACCAAGAC.

The table lists this clone with a few counts. Gene and germline names: mouse. The CDR3 extends 4 residues past the end of the read, so its final part is completed from the germline J gene. The sample carries other DNA sequences with the same CDR3. This chain joins TRBV1 and TRBJ2-7; D is ambiguous. From germline, CDR1 is NSQYPW and CDR2 LRSPGD (reference sequence). The CDR3 covers 12 residues. The CDR3 loop reads CTCSADLYEQYF. The sequenced part of the CDR3 DNA is TGCACCTGCAGTGCAGACTTGTAT.

Note on this clone: The genes and germline here are from mouse. The read falls 4 residues short of the CDR3 end, and the missing part is taken from the germline J gene. The gene calls are TRBV19 and TRBJ2-1; 12 nucleotides align to TRBD2. Germline CDR1 and CDR2: FNHDT and SITEND (reference sequence). The CDR3 has 16 residues. With 5 bases clipped from V and 1 base from J, the junction kept 4 bases outside the gene matches. CDR3 bases read: TGTGCCAGCAGGTCCGGGACTGGGGGGAACTATGCT. This translates into CASRSGTGGNYA. The complete CDR3 reads CASRSGTGGNYAEQFF.

Details on this clone: This may be a read error, as it is one base from a much larger clone. Gene names are the mouse ones. The sequenced fragment ends 4 residues before the CDR3 boundary, so the rest is inferred from the germline J gene. This chain uses TRBV13-1 with TRBJ1-1; TRBD1 agrees at 7 bases. This CDR3 comprises 13 residues. J lost 0 bases, V lost 5 bases, and 1 base had no gene match. Germline V gene lookup returns CDR1 NSHNY and CDR2 SYGAGN. Here the CDR3 reads CASRQGPNTEVFF. The part of the CDR3 DNA that was read is TGTGCCAGCAGACAGGGGCCAAACACA.

With respect to this clone: Mouse gene names apply. The read finishes 4 residues shy of the CDR3 end, and the germline J gene is used to complete it. The rearrangement links TRBV14 to TRBJ2-7; TRBD2 matches 11 bases. Germline V lookup: CDR1 SGHDT, CDR2 FRDEAV. There are 15 residues in the CDR3. CDR3 sequence: CASSFKDWGVNEQYF. The DNA read from the CDR3 is TGTGCCAGCAGTTTTAAGGACTGGGGGGTGAAT.

This clone was counted between two and nine times. These gene names are mouse names. The CDR3 is cut off 4 residues early in the read; its end comes from the germline J gene. This sequence joins TRBV5 and TRBJ2-5; TRBD2 matches 7 bases. There are 14 residues in the CDR3. Germline values: CDR1 LGHNA, CDR2 YNLKQL (reference sequence). The V and J ends lost 5 bases and 0 bases, in that order; junction bases with no gene match: 2. This CDR3 is CASSSTGNQDTQYF. The DNA read from the CDR3 is TGTGCCAGCAGCTCGACTGGGAACCAAGAC.

At least ten counts were recorded for this clone. The listed genes are named as in mouse. With the read ending 4 residues before the CDR3 end, the germline J gene is used to fill in that end. The chain is built from TRBV13-1 and TRBJ1-2; D is possibly TRBD1 (6 bases). This CDR3 has 15 residues. Deletions cut 3 bases from V and 2 bases from J, with 14 bases between. Germline assignment: CDR1 NSHNY and CDR2 SYGAGN. The sequenced CDR3 bases are TGTGCCAGCAGTGCTCATTCAGGGGCGAACTCC. Its translation is CASSAHSGANS. In full, the CDR3 is CASSAHSGANSDYTF.

Remarks on this clone: The listed genes are named as in mouse. The DNA ends 4 residues before the CDR3 does, and the rest of the CDR3 is filled in from the germline J gene. The genes are TRBV13-3 and TRBJ2-4, with TRBD2 matching 11 bases. Germline CDR1 and CDR2: NNHDY and SYVADS. The CDR3 has 13 amino acids. Here the CDR3 reads CASRTGGENTLYF. Partial CDR3 DNA: TGTGCCAGCAGGACTGGGGGGGAAAAC.

There are a few counts of this clone. Genes here carry mouse names. From the germline J gene comes the end of the CDR3, since the read stops 4 residues before it. This same CDR3 is encoded by further DNA sequences in the sample. The gene calls are TRBV5 and TRBJ2-2; 7 bases fit TRBD1. The V and J ends lost 0 bases and 3 bases, in that order; junction bases with no gene match: 1. The germline CDR1 and CDR2 sequences are LGHNA and YNLKQL (reference sequence). This CDR3 is built from 15 residues. This CDR3 reads CASSQDTGDTGQLYF. CDR3 bases read: TGTGCCAGCAGCCAAGATACAGGGGACACCGGG.

Comment on this clone: Germline and genes: mouse. With the read ending 4 residues before the CDR3 end, the germline J gene is used to fill in that end. This chain connects TRBV1 to TRBJ2-1; 10 bases agree with TRBD2. CDR3 length equals 15 residues. V shed 4 bases, J shed 6 bases, and the junction held 6 bases outside the gene matches. The germline V gene has CDR1 NSQYPW and CDR2 LRSPGD (reference sequence). The sequenced part of the CDR3 DNA is TGCACCTGCAGTGGACTGCTGGGGGGGCGTGCT. Protein: CTCSGLLGGRA. The CDR3 in full is CTCSGLLGGRAEQFF.

This clone turned up a few times. The gene symbols are mouse symbols. Read coverage stops 4 residues before the CDR3 terminus; the germline J gene supplies the remainder. Other DNA sequences in the sample encode the same CDR3. V usage is TRBV13-2 and J usage is TRBJ1-2; D is possibly TRBD1 (5 bases). Germline V gene data show CDR1 as NNHNN and CDR2 as SYGAGS (reference sequence). The CDR3 has 13 residues. The ends were cut back, 4 bases at V and 0 bases at J, with 7 bases in the middle. The CDR3 loop is CASGTGANSDYTF. The CDR3 DNA, read in part, is TGTGCCAGCGGTACAGGTGCAAACTCC.

The sample holds a few counts of this clone. It may be a read error: a sequence one base away is much more abundant. The gene names given are mouse names. The read terminates 4 residues before the CDR3 end, so the remaining end is supplied by the germline J gene. V is TRBV4 and J is TRBJ2-5; D is unclear. Per germline, CDR1 LGHDT and CDR2 YNNKQL (reference sequence). The CDR3 runs to 12 residues. Trimming left V 5 bases short and J 0 bases short, with 3 bases between. The CDR3 sequence: CASSLNQDTQYF. CDR3 DNA, as far as it was read: TGTGCCAGCAGCCTTAACCAAGAC.

This clone was seen a few times. Genes and germline are mouse. The CDR3 goes on 4 residues after the read ends, and that part is filled in from the germline J gene. The rearrangement joins TRBV1 to TRBJ2-1; TRBD2 matches 10 bases. Per germline, CDR1 NSQYPW and CDR2 LRSPGD (reference sequence). The CDR3 is 15 residues long. The CDR3 region is CTCSAQTGGYSEQFF. CDR3 bases read: TGCACCTGCAGTGCACAGACTGGGGGGTACTCT.

Turning to this clone: Germline and genes here are mouse. CDR3 sequence: CASSEVRTNTEVFF. The sequenced part of the CDR3 DNA is TGTGCCAGCAGTGAAGTCAGGACAAACACA. The chain employs TRBV13-1 and TRBJ1-1; D ambiguous. The CDR3 end falls 4 residues outside the read, so it is completed with the germline J gene. The length of the CDR3 is 14 residues. Germline V gene data show CDR1 as NSHNY and CDR2 as SYGAGN. Trimming stripped 2 bases from V and 0 bases from J, with 8 bases between.

This clone was seen at least ten times. Gene names refer to mouse genes. The read is 4 residues too short to cover the CDR3 end, so that end is filled in from the germline J gene. The sample holds other DNA sequences that translate to the same CDR3. The rearrangement links TRBV1 to TRBJ2-1; possibly TRBD2 for D (7 bases). This CDR3 has 14 amino acids. Germline V CDR1 and CDR2: NSQYPW, LRSPGD (reference sequence). With 1 base removed from V and 4 bases from J, the gap between germline ends came to 8 bases. The CDR3 sequence is CTCSAGGAYAEQFF. Incomplete CDR3 DNA: TGCACCTGCAGTGCAGGGGGGGCGTATGCT.

Comments on this clone: These gene names are mouse names. The sequenced fragment ends 4 residues before the CDR3 boundary, so the rest is inferred from the germline J gene. The chain joins TRBV19 to TRBJ1-1, with 9 bases identical to TRBD1. Germline CDR1 and CDR2: FNHDT and SITEND (reference sequence). The ends lost 0 bases at V and 3 bases at J; junction bases unmatched: 6. This CDR3 is 16 amino acids long. The CDR3 is CASSIGGQGGDTEVFF. The part of the CDR3 DNA that was read is TGTGCCAGCAGTATAGGGGGACAGGGAGGAGACACA.

This clone came up a few times. The listed genes are named as in mouse. Read data end 4 residues before the CDR3 end; the end is taken from the germline J gene. The chain combines TRBV29 with TRBJ2-1; 9 bases match TRBD1. Germline values: CDR1 MSHET, CDR2 SYDVDS. The CDR3 sequence is 11 residues long. CDR3 loop: CASGTGPEQFF. The sequenced part of the CDR3 DNA is TGTGCTAGCGGGACAGGGCCT. The full variable domain, with the rest looked up from reference TRBV29 and TRBJ2-1, is DMKVTQMPRYLIKRMGENVLLECGQDMSHETMYWYRQDPGLGLQLIYISYDVDSNSEGDIPKGYRVSRKKREHFSLILDSAKTNQTSVYFCASGTGPEQFFGPGTRLTVL.